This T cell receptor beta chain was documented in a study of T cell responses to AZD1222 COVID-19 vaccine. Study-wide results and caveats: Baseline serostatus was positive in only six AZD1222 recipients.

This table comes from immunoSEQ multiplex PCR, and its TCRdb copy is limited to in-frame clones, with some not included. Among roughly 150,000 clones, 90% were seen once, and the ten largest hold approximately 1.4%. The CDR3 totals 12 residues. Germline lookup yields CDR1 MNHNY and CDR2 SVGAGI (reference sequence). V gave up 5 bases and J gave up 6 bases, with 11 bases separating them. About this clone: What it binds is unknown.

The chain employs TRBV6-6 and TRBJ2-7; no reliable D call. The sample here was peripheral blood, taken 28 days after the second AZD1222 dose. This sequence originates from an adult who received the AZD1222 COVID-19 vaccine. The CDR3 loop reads CASSPLKGEQYF. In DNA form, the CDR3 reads TGTGCCAGCAGTCCATTGAAGGGCGAGCAGTACTTC.